This T cell receptor beta chain was recorded in a study of shared clonotypes between healthy human individuals. CD45RO-negative, CCR7-selected cells formed the naive CD8 fraction, which excluded terminally differentiated effector memory CD45RA+ cells. The assay ran at deep level. TCRdb's table, derived via immunoSEQ multiplex PCR, lists solely in-frame clones and lacks some. This table holds about 2.1 million clones, about 93% found once. Study-wide results and caveats: In general, naive subsets displayed greater estimated richness than memory subsets did.

Details on this clone: Antigen: not known.

CDR1 and CDR2 (germline): LGHNA, YNFKEQ. The ends were cut back, 2 bases at V and 1 base at J, with 10 bases in the middle. The CDR3 spans 15 residues. Material for sequencing was naive CD8+ T cells from PBMCs. The receptor comes from a man aged 18 to 29 in good health. Some clones in this sample may be carry-over from other donors' samples. The rearrangement links TRBV4-2 to TRBJ2-3, with D unresolved. For the CDR3, the DNA is TGTGCCAGCAGCCAAACCTTACGCGGCACAGATACGCAGTATTTT. Amino acid sequence: CASSQTLRGTDTQYF.